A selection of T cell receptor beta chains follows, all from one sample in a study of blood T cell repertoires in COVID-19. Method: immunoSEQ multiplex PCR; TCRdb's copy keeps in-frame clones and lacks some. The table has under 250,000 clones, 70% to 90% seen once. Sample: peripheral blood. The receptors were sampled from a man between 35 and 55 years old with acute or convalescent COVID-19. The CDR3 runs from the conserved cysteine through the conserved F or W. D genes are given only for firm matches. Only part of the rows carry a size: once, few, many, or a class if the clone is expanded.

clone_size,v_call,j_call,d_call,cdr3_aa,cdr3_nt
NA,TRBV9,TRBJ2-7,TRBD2,CASSPVGTSGPYEQYF,TGTGCCAGCAGCCCGGTTGGGACTAGCGGACCGTACGAGCAGTACTTC
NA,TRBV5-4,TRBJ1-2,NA,CASSLAGGHPKGYTF,TGTGCCAGCAGCTTGGCCGGAGGCCATCCTAAGGGCTACACCTTC
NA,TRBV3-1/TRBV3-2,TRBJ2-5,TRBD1,CASSHRGTGGGETQYF,TGTGCCAGCAGCCATCGCGGGACAGGGGGTGGAGAGACCCAGTACTTC
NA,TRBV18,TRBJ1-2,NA,CASSGARANYGYTF,TGTGCCAGCTCAGGAGCGAGAGCTAACTATGGCTACACCTTC
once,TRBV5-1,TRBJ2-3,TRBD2,CASSPAGLAGGDTQYF,TGCGCCAGCAGCCCCGCGGGCCTAGCGGGAGGAGATACGCAGTATTTT
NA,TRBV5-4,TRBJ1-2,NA,CASSSKGEGTF,TGTGCCAGCAGCTCGAAAGGAGAGGGCACCTTC
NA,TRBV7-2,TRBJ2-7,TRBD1,CASRPDTGDRGFSYEQYF,TGTGCCAGCAGGCCTGATACGGGGGACAGGGGGTTCTCCTACGAGCAGTACTTC
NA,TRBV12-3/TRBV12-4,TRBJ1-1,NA,CASSSGTEAFF,TGTGCCAGCAGTTCCGGGACTGAAGCTTTCTTT
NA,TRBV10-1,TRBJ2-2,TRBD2,CATREGPGTGELFF,TGCGCCACCAGGGAGGGCCCGGGCACCGGGGAGCTGTTTTTT
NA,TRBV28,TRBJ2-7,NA,CASSRSATGEGPYEQYF,TGTGCCAGCAGCCGTAGCGCGACAGGGGAGGGGCCCTACGAGCAGTACTTC
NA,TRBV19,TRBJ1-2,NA,CASSPMGGYGYTF,TGTGCCAGTAGTCCTATGGGGGGCTATGGCTACACCTTC
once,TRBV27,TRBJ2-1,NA,CASSRPDREGNEQFF,TGTGCCAGCAGTCGCCCGGACAGGGAGGGCAATGAGCAGTTCTTC
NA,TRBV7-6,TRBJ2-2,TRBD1,CASSPGRGLGGELFF,TGTGCCAGCAGCCCTGGCAGGGGGCTCGGCGGGGAGCTGTTTTTT
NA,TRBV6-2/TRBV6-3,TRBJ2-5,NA,CASSYPGGVPWTQYF,TGTGCCAGCAGTTACCCAGGCGGGGTCCCGTGGACCCAGTACTTC
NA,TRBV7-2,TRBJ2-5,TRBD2,CASSFGLAGGRETQYF,TGTGCCAGCAGCTTTGGACTAGCGGGGGGGCGGGAGACCCAGTACTTC
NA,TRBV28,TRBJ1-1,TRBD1,CASSFGQGMAEAFF,TGTGCCAGCAGTTTTGGACAGGGTATGGCTGAAGCTTTCTTT
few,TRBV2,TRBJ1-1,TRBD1,CASGVQGARTEAFF,TGTGCCAGCGGGGTACAGGGGGCGCGGACTGAAGCTTTCTTT
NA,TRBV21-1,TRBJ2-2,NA,CASSLKDRGRWTGELFF,TGTGCCAGCAGCCTAAAGGACAGGGGGCGCTGGACCGGGGAGCTGTTTTTT
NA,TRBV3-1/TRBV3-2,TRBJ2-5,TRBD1,CASMTGGQETQYF,TGTGCCAGCATGACAGGGGGCCAAGAGACCCAGTACTTC
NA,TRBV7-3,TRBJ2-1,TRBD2,CASSLHGLAAYNEQFF,TGTGCCAGCAGCTTACATGGACTAGCGGCCTACAATGAGCAGTTCTTC
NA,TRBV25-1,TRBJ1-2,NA,CASSGGERNYGYTF,TGTGCCAGCAGTGGGGGGGAACGGAACTATGGCTACACCTTC
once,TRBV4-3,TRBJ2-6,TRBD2,CASSQDHSGRISGANVLTF,TGCGCCAGCAGCCAAGATCACAGCGGGAGGATCTCTGGGGCCAACGTCCTGACTTTC
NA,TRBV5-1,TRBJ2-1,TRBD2,CASDPSGGANEQFF,TGCGCCAGCGACCCTAGCGGGGGGGCCAATGAGCAGTTCTTC
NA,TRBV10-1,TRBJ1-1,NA,CASRGGGLGTEAFF,TGCGCCAGCCGGGGTGGAGGGCTGGGCACTGAAGCTTTCTTT
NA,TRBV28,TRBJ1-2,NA,CASTLWDGGVNGYTF,TGTGCCAGCACCTTGTGGGATGGGGGGGTGAATGGCTACACCTTC